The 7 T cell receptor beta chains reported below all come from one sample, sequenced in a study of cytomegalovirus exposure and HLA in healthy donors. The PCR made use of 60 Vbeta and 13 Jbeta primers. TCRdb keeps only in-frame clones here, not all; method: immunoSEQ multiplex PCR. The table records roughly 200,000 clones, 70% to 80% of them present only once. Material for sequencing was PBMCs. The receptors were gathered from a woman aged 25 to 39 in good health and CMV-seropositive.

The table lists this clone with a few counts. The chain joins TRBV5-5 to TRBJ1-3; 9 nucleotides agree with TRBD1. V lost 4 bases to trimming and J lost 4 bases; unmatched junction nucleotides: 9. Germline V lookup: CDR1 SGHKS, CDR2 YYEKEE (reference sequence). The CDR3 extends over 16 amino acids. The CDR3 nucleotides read TGTGCCAGCAGCGTAGCCGGGACAGGGTTCGGAAACACCATATATTTT. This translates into CASSVAGTGFGNTIYF.

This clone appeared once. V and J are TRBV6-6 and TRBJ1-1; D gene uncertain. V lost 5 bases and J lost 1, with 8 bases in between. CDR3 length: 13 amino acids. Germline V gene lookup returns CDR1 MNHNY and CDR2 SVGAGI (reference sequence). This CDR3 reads CASSLLGNTEAFF. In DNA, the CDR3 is TGTGCCAGCAGTCTCCTAGGGAACACTGAAGCTTTCTTT.

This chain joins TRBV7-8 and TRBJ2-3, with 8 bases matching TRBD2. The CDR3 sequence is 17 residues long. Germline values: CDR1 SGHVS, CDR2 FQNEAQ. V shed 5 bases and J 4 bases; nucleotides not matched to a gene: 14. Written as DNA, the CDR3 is TGTGCCAGCAGCCGCTGGTCGGCGAGCGGGAGCCCAGATACGCAGTATTTT. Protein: CASSRWSASGSPDTQYF.

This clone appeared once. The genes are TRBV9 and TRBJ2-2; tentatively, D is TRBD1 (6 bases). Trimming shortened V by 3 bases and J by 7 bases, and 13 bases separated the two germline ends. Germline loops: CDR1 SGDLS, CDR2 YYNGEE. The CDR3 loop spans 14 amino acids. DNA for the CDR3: TGTGCCAGCAGCGCGGGACCAGGGGACGGGGAGCTGTTTTTT. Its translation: CASSAGPGDGELFF.

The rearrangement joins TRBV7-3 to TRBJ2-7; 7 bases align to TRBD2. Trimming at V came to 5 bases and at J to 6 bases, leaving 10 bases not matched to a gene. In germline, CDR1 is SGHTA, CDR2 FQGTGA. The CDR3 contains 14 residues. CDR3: CASSREAGLGEQYF. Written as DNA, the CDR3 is TGTGCCAGCAGCCGGGAGGCAGGGCTCGGCGAGCAGTACTTC.

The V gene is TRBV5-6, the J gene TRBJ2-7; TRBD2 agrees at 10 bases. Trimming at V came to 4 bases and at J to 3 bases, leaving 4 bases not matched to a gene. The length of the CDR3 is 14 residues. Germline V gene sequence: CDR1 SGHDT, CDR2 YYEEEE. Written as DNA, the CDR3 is TGTGCCAGCAGCCCCGGGACTAGCGTCTACGAGCAGTACTTC. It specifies CASSPGTSVYEQYF.

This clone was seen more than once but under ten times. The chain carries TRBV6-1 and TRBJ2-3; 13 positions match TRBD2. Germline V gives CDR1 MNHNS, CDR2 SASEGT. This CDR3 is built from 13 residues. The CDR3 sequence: CALAGGFTDTQYF. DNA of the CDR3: TGTGCACTAGCGGGAGGGTTCACAGATACGCAGTATTTT.